Below, one TCR beta chain is given with its context. The data were obtained in a study of control samples from healthy donors and cancer patients. The CDR3 runs 17 residues. V was pared by 0 bases and J by 5 bases, with 8 bases of the junction left unmatched. CDR1 SGHKS and CDR2 YYEKEE come from the germline V gene (reference sequence). Method: immunoSEQ multiplex PCR; TCRdb's copy keeps in-frame clones and lacks some. The profile shows 100,000 to 150,000 clones, about nine tenths of them singletons. The sequence was collected from a man aged 45-65 years with head and neck cancer. The chain recombines TRBV5-5 with TRBJ2-5, with 12 bases that match TRBD2. The sequencing input was PBMCs. The CDR3 DNA reads as TGTGCCAGCAGCTTGGCGGCTAGCGGGGGGGCCGGGGAGACCCAGTACTTC. It yields the protein CASSLAASGGAGETQYF.